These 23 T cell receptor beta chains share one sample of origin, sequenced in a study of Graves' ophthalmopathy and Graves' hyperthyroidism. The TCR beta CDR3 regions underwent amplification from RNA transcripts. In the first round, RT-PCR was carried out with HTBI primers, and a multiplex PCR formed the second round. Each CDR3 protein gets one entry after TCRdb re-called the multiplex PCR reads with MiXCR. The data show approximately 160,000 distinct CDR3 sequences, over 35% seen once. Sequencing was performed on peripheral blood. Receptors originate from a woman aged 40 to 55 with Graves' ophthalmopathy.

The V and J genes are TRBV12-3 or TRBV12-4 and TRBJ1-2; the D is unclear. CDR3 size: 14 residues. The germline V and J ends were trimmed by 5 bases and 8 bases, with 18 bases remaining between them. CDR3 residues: CASSPALRGKGYTF. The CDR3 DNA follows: TGTGCCAGCAGTCCGGCCTTACGAGGGAAAGGCTACACCTTC.

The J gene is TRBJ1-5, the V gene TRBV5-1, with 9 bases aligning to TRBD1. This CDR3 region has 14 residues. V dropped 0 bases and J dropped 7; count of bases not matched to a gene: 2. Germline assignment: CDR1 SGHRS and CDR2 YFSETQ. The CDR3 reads CASSLEQGAQPQHF. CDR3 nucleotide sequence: TGCGCCAGCAGCTTGGAACAGGGGGCACAGCCCCAGCATTTT.

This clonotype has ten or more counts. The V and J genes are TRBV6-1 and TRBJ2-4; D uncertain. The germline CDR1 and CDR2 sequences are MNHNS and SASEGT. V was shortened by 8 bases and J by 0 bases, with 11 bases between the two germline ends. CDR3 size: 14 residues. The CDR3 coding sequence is TGTGCCAGCCTGGACGGCCTAGCCAAAAACATTCAGTACTTC. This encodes CASLDGLAKNIQYF.

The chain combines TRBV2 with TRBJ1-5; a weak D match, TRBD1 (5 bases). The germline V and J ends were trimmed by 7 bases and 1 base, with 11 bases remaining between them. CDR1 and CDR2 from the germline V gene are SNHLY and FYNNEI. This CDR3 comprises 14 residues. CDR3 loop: CASKSGDSNQPQHF. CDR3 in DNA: TGTGCCAGCAAGAGCGGGGACAGCAATCAGCCCCAGCATTTT.

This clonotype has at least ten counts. CDR3 DNA: TGTGCCAGCAGCTTCTGGGGGGCCAACTACGAGCAGTACTTC. Translated: CASSFWGANYEQYF. V gene TRBV7-2 combines with J gene TRBJ2-7; the D call may be TRBD1 or TRBD2 (6 bases each). The CDR3 is 14 residues long. Trimming removed 3 bases from V and 3 bases from J, with 12 bases in between. CDR1 is SGHTA and CDR2 is FQGNSA in the germline V gene.

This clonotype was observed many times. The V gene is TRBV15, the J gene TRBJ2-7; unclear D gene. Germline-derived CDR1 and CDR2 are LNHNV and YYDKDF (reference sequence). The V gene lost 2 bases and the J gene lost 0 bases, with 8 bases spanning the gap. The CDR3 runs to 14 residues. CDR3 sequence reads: CATSRPPGSYEQYF. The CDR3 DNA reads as TGTGCCACCAGCAGACCTCCAGGCTCCTACGAGCAGTACTTC. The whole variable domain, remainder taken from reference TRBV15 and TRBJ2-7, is DAMVIQNPRYQVTQFGKPVTLSCSQTLNHNVMYWYQQKSSQAPKLLFHYYDKDFNNEADTPDNFQSRRPNTSFCFLDIRSPGLGDTAMYLCATSRPPGSYEQYFGPGTRLTVT.

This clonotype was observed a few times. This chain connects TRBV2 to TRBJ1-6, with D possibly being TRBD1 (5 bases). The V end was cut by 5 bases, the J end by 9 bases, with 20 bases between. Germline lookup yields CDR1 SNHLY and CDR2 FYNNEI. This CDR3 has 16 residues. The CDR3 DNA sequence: TGTGCCAGCAGTCCACCGGGGACGACGCGTATTTCACCCCTCCACTTT. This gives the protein CASSPPGTTRISPLHF.

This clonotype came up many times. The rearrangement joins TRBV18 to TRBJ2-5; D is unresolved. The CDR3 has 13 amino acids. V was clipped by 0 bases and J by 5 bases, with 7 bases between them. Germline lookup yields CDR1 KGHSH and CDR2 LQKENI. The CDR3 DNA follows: TGTGCCAGCTCACCACCGAGTACGGAGACCCAGTACTTC. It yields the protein CASSPPSTETQYF.

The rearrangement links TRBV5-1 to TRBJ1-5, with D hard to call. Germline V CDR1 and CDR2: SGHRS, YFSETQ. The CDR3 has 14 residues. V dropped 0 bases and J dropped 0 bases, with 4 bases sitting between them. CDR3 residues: CASSLDNSNQPQHF. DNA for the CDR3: TGCGCCAGCAGCTTGGATAATAGCAATCAGCCCCAGCATTTT.

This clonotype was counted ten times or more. The CDR3 reads CASSLTNTGELFF. DNA of the CDR3: TGCGCCAGCAGCTTGACGAACACCGGGGAGCTGTTTTTT. This chain uses TRBV5-1 with TRBJ2-2; D uncertain. The CDR3 consists of 13 residues. Germline CDR1 SGHRS, CDR2 YFSETQ. Trimming removed 1 base from V and 0 bases from J, with 1 base in between.

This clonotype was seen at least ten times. The CDR3 reads CASSLAFRVDNSPLHF. CDR3 bases: TGTGCCAGCAGCTTGGCCTTCAGGGTGGATAATTCACCCCTCCACTTT. The genes are TRBV5-5 and TRBJ1-6; maybe TRBD1 (5 bases). Germline V gene data show CDR1 as SGHKS and CDR2 as YYEKEE (reference sequence). V lost 0 bases to trimming and J lost 5 bases, with 12 bases between them. The CDR3 contains 16 residues.

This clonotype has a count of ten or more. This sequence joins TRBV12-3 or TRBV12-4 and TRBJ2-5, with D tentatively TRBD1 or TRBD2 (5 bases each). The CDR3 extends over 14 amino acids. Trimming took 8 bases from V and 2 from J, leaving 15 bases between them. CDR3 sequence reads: CASGTRRRQETQYF. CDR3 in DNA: TGTGCCAGCGGGACGAGGAGGAGACAAGAGACCCAGTACTTC.

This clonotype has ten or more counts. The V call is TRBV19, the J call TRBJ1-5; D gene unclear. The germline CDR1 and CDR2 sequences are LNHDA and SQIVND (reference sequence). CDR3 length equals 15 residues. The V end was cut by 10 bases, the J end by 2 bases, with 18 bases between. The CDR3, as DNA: TGTGCCACCAAAGTTGGGTTGATGGGCAATCAGCCCCAGCATTTT. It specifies CATKVGLMGNQPQHF.

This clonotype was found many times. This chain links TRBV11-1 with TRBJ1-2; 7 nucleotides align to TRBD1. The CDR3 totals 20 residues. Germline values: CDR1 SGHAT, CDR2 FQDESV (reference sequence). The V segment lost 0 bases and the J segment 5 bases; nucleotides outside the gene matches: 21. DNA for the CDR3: TGTGCCAGCAGCTTAGCGAGGGGTACAGGGGACTTAAAAACGCTGTATGGCTACACCTTC. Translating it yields CASSLARGTGDLKTLYGYTF.

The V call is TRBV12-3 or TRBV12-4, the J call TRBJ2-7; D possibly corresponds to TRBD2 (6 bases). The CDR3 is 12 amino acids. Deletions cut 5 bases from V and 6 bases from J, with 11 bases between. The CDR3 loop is CASSRDLGEQYF. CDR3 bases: TGTGCCAGCAGTCGGGACTTGGGCGAGCAGTACTTC.

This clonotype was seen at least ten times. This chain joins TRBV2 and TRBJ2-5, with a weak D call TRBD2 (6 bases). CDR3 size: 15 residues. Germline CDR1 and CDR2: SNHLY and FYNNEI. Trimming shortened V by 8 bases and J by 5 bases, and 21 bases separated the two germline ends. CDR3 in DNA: TGTGCCAGCTATCGGGAACGGACTACCCAGGAGACCCAGTACTTC. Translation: CASYRERTTQETQYF.

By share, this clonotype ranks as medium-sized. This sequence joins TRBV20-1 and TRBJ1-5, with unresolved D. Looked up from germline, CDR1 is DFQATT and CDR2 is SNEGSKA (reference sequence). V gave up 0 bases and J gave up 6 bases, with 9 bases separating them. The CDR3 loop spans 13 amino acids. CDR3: CSARDLFGQPQHF. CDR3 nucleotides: TGCAGTGCTAGAGATCTTTTTGGTCAGCCCCAGCATTTT.

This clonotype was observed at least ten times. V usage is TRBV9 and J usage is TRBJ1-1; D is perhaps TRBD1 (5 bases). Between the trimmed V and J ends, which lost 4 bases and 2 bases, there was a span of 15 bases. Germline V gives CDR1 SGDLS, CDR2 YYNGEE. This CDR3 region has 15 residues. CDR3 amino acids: CASSTEGMVNTEAFF. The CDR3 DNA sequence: TGTGCCAGCAGCACAGAGGGGATGGTTAACACTGAAGCTTTCTTT. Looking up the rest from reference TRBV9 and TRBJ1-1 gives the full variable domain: DSGVTQTPKHLITATGQRVTLRCSPRSGDLSVYWYQQSLDQGLQFLIQYYNGEERAKGNILERFSAQQFPDLHSELNLSSLELGDSALYFCASSTEGMVNTEAFFGQGTRLTVV.

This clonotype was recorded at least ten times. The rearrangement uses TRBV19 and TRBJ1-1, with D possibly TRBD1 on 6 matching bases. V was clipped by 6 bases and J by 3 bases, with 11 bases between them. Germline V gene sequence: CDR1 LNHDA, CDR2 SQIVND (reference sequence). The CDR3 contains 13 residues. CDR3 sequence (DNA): TGTGCCAGTAGCCGACAGGAGCACACTGAAGCTTTCTTT. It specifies CASSRQEHTEAFF.

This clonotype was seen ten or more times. The CDR3 loop is CASSPTSGADYEQYF. The CDR3 coding sequence is TGTGCCAGCAGCCCCACTAGCGGGGCAGATTACGAGCAGTACTTC. The rearrangement uses TRBV7-9 and TRBJ2-7; 10 nucleotides line up with TRBD2. The trim removed 5 bases at V and 4 bases at J, leaving 8 bases unmatched. CDR3 size: 15 residues. Germline values: CDR1 SEHNR, CDR2 FQNEAQ (reference sequence).

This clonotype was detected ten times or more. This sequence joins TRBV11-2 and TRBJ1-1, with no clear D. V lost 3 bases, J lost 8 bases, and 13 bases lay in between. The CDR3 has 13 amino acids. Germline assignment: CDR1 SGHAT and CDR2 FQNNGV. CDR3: CASSFGPHREAFF. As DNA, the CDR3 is TGTGCCAGCAGCTTCGGGCCCCACAGAGAAGCTTTCTTT.

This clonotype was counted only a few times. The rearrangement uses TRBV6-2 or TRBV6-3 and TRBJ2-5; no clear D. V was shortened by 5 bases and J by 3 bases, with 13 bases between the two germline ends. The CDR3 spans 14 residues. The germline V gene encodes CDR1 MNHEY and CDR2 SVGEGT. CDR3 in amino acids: CASSRAASKETQYF. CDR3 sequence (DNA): TGTGCCAGCAGTCGGGCAGCGTCAAAAGAGACCCAGTACTTC.

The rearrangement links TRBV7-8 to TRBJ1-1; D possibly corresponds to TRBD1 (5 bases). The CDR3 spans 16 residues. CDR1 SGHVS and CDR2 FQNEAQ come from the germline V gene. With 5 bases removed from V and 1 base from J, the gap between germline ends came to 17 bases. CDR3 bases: TGTGCCAGCAGCCCCCCACCGGGACGGGGGAACACTGAAGCTTTCTTT. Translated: CASSPPPGRGNTEAFF.